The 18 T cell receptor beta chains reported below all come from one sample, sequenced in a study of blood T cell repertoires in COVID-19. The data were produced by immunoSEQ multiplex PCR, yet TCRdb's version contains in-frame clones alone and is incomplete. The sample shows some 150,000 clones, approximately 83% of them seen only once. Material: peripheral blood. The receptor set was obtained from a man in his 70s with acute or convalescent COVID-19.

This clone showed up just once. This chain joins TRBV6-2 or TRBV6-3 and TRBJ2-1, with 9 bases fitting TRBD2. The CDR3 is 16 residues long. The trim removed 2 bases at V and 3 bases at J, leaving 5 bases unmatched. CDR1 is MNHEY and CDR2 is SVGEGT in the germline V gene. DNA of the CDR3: TGTGCCAGCAGTTACCCTACTAGCGGGTTCTACAATGAGCAGTTCTTC. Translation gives CASSYPTSGFYNEQFF.

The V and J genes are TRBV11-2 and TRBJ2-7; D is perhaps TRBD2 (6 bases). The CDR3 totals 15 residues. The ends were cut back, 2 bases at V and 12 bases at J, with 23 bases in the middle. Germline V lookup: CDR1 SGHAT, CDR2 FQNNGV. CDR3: CASSLTGAFRSEGYF. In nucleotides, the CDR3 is TGTGCCAGCAGCTTAACCGGGGCGTTCCGGTCGGAGGGGTACTTC. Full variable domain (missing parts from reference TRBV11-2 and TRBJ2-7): EAGVAQSPRYKIIEKRQSVAFWCNPISGHATLYWYQQILGQGPKLLIQFQNNGVVDDSQLPKDRFSAERLKGVDSTLKIQPAKLEDSAVYLCASSLTGAFRSEGYFGPGTRLTVT.

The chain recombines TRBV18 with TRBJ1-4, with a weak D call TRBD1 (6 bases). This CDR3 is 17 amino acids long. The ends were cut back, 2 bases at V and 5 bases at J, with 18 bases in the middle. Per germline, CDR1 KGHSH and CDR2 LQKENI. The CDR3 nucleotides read TGTGCCAGCTCACCAAAAGGTTCCGGGACAAGAAATGAAAAACTGTTTTTT. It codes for CASSPKGSGTRNEKLFF.

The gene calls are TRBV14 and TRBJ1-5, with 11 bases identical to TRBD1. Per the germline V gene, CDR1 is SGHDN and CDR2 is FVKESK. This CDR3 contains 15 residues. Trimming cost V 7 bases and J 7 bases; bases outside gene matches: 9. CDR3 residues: CASTWTGGRKQPQHF. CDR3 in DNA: TGTGCCAGCACCTGGACAGGGGGCCGTAAACAGCCCCAGCATTTT.

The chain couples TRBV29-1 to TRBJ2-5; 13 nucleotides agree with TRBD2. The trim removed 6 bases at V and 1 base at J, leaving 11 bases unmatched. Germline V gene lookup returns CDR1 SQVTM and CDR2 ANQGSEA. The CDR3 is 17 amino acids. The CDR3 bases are TGCAGCGTCCGGGGACTAGCGGGGCCCTCTCCCCAAGAGACCCAGTACTTC. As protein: CSVRGLAGPSPQETQYF.

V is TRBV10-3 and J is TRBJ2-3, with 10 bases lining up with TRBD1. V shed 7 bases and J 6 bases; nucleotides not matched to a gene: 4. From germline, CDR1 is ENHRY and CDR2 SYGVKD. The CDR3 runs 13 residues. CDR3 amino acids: CAITGTGADTQYF. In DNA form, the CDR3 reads TGTGCCATCACTGGGACAGGGGCCGATACGCAGTATTTT.

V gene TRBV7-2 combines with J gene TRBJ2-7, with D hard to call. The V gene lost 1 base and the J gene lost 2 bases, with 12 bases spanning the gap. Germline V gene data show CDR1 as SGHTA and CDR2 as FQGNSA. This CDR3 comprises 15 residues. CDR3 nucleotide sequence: TGTGCCAGCAGCTTAGGTGGTCTGACAACCTACGAGCAGTACTTC. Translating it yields CASSLGGLTTYEQYF.

The CDR3 DNA reads as TGCGCCAGCAGCCAAGCCGACAGGGGGAACACTGAAGCTTTCTTT. This gives the protein CASSQADRGNTEAFF. The chain couples TRBV4-3 to TRBJ1-1; 8 bases fit TRBD1. Germline V gene lookup returns CDR1 LGHNA and CDR2 YSLEER. V shed 1 base, J shed 1 base, and the junction held 2 bases outside the gene matches. The CDR3 extends over 15 amino acids.

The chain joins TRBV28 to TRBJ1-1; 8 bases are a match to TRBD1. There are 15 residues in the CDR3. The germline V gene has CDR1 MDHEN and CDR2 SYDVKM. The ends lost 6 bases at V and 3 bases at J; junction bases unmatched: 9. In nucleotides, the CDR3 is TGTGCCAGCAGCCCTCAACAGGGGGTGTACACTGAAGCTTTCTTT. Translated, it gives CASSPQQGVYTEAFF.

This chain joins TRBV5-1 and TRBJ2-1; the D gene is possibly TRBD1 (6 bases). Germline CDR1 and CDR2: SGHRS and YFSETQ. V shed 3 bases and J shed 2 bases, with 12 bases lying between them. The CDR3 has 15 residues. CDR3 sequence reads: CASSSQGGPYNEQFF. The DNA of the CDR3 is TGCGCCAGCAGCTCACAGGGCGGCCCCTACAATGAGCAGTTCTTC.

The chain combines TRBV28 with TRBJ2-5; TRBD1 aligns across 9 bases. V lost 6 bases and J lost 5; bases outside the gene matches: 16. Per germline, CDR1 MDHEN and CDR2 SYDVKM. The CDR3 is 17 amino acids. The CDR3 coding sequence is TGTGCCAGCAGCAAGGACGAGGGACAGGGCCAGGGGGAGACCCAGTACTTC. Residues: CASSKDEGQGQGETQYF.

The CDR3 spells CASREGLSDTQYF. As DNA, the CDR3 is TGTGCCAGCAGGGAGGGACTATCAGATACGCAGTATTTT. The chain uses TRBV6-5 and TRBJ2-3; 7 positions match TRBD2. CDR1 and CDR2 from the germline V gene are MNHEY and SVGAGI. Unmatched junction bases numbered 4, after V lost 6 bases and J lost 4 bases. This CDR3 is 13 amino acids long.

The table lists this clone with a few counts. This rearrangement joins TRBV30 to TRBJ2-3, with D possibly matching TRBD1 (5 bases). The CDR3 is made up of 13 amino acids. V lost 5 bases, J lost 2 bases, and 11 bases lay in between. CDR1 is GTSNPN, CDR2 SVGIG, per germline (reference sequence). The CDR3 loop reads CAWSWGPTDTQYF. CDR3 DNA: TGTGCCTGGTCGTGGGGCCCCACAGATACGCAGTATTTT.

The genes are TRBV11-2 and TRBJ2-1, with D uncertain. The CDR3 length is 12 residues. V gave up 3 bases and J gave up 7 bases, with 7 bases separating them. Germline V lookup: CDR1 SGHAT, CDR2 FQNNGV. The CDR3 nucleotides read TGTGCCAGCAGCTTTATGAGGAATGAGCAGTTCTTC. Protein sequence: CASSFMRNEQFF.

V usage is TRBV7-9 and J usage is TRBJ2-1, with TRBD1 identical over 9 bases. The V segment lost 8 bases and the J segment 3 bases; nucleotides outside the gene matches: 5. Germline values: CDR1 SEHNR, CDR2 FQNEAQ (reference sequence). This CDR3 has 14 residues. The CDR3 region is CASGDRGNYNEQFF. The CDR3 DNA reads TGTGCCAGCGGAGACAGGGGGAACTACAATGAGCAGTTCTTC.

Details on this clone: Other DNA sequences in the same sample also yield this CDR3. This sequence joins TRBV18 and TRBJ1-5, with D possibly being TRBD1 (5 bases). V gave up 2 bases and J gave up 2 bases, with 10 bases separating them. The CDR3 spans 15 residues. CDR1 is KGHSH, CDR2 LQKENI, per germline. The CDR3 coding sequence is TGTGCCAGCTCACCAGGGGAAGGGGGCAATCAGCCCCAGCATTTT. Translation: CASSPGEGGNQPQHF.

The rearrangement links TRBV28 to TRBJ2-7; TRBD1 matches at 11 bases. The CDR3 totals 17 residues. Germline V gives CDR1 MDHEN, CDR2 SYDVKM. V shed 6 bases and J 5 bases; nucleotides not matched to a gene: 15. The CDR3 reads CASSRISPGTGGDEQYF. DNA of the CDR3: TGTGCCAGCAGCCGAATCAGCCCCGGGACAGGGGGTGACGAGCAGTACTTC.

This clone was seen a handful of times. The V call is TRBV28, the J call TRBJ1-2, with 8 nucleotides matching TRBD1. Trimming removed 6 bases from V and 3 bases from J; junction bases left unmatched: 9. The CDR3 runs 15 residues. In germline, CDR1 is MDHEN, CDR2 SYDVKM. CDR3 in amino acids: CASRPGGQAYYGYTF. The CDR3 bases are TGTGCCAGCAGGCCTGGGGGACAGGCTTACTATGGCTACACCTTC.